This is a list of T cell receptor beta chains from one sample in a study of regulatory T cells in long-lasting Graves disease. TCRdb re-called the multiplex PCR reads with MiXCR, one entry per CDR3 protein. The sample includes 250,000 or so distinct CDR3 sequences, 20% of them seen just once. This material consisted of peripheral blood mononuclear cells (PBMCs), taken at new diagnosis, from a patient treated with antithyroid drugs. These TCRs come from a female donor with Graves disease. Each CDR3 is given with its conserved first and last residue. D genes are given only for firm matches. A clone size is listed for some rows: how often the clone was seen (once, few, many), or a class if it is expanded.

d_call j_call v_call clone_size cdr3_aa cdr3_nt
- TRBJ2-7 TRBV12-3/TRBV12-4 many CASTLSPGRGYEQYF TGTGCCAGCACCTTAAGCCCGGGGCGGGGCTACGAGCAGTACTTC
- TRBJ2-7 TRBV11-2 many CASSLDQGSNEQYF TGTGCCAGCAGCTTAGATCAAGGGTCCAACGAGCAGTACTTC
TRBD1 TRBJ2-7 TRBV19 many CASSITGGEQYF TGTGCCAGTAGTATCACAGGGGGCGAGCAGTACTTC
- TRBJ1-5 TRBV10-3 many CAISGGSGNQPQHF TGTGCCATCAGTGGTGGTTCAGGTAATCAGCCCCAGCATTTT
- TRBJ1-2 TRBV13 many CASSLGQGGYYGYTF TGTGCCAGCAGCTTAGGACAGGGAGGCTACTATGGCTACACCTTC
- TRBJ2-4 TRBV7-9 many CASSLGWDRNIQYF TGTGCCAGCAGCTTGGGGTGGGATAGAAACATTCAGTACTTC
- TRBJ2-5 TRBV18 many CASSGPRETQYF TGTGCCAGCTCTGGGCCCCGAGAGACCCAGTACTTC
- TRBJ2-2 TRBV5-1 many CASSYRSQNTGELFF TGCGCCAGCAGCTACAGGTCACAGAACACCGGGGAGCTGTTTTTT
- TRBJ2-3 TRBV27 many CASSSRPRDTQYF TGTGCCAGCAGCTCTAGGCCAAGGGATACGCAGTATTTT
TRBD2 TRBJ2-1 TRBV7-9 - CASSKGLAGRLGEQFF TGTGCCAGCAGCAAGGGACTAGCGGGAAGGTTGGGTGAGCAGTTCTTC
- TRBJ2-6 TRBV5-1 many CASSLGGPGANVLTF TGTGCCAGCAGCTTAGGCGGCCCTGGGGCCAACGTCCTGACTTTC
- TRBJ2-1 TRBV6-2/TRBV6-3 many CASSYSQGPNEQFF TGTGCCAGCAGTTACTCGCAGGGACCGAATGAGCAGTTCTTC
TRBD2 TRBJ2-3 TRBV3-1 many CASSSPGLEGTDTQYF TGTGCCAGCAGCTCCCCGGGACTAGAGGGTACAGATACGCAGTATTTT
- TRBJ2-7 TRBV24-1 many CATSLQGSYEQYF TGTGCCACCAGCCTCCAGGGTTCCTACGAGCAGTACTTC
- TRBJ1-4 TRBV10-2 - CASSEIGEKLFF TGCGCCAGCAGTGAGATTGGTGAAAAACTGTTTTTT
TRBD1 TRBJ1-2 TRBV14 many CASSQLGTGDYGYTF TGTGCCAGCAGCCAATTGGGGACAGGGGACTATGGCTACACCTTC
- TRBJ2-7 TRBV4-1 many CASSQVSQSGDYEQYF TGCGCCAGCAGCCAAGTTTCTCAGAGCGGAGACTACGAGCAGTACTTC
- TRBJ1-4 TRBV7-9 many CASSPFRTVNEKLFF TGTGCCAGCAGCCCTTTTAGGACAGTTAATGAAAAACTGTTTTTT
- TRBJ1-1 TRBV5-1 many CASSIVQETTEAFF TGCGCCAGCAGCATTGTGCAGGAAACCACTGAAGCTTTCTTT
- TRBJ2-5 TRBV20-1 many CSARDTGPETQYF TGCAGTGCTAGAGATACAGGACCAGAGACCCAGTACTTC
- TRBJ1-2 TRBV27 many CASSLRAGESVHGYTF TGTGCCAGCAGTTTACGGGCAGGGGAATCCGTTCATGGCTACACCTTC
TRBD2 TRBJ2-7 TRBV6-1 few CASSPPGTSGRFHEQYF TGTGCCAGCAGTCCACCCGGGACTAGCGGGAGGTTCCACGAGCAGTACTTC
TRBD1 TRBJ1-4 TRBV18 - CASSPRTGGGNEKLFF TGTGCCAGCTCACCCAGGACAGGGGGCGGCAATGAAAAACTGTTTTTT
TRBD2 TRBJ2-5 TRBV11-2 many CASSLVFSSGWETQYF TGTGCCAGCAGCTTAGTATTTTCTAGCGGGTGGGAGACCCAGTACTTC
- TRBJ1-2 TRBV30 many CAWGGASYGYTF TGTGCCTGGGGGGGGGCCAGCTATGGCTACACCTTC
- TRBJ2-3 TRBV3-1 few CASSQDTREDTQYF TGTGCCAGCAGCCAAGATACCCGTGAAGATACGCAGTATTTT
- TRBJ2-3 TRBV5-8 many CASSLASGQLGADTQYF TGTGCCAGCAGCTTGGCCTCAGGGCAGCTGGGCGCAGATACGCAGTATTTT
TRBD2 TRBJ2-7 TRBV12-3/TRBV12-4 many CASSIGLAGGYEQYF TGTGCCAGTAGTATCGGCCTAGCGGGAGGCTACGAGCAGTACTTC
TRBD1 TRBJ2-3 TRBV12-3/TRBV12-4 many CASSIGDRDTDTQYF TGTGCCAGCAGTATAGGGGACAGGGACACAGATACGCAGTATTTT
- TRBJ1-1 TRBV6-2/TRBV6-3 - CASTEDSYTEAFF TGTGCCAGCACCGAAGACAGTTACACTGAAGCTTTCTTT
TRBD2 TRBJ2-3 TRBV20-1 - CSALTSGSPTDTQYF TGCAGTGCTTTGACTAGCGGGAGCCCGACAGATACGCAGTATTTT
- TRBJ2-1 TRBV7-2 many CASSSSGISYNEQFF TGTGCCAGCAGCTCCTCGGGAATCTCCTACAATGAGCAGTTCTTC
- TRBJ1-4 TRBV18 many CASSPVGKLFF TGTGCCAGCTCACCAGTTGGGAAACTGTTTTTT
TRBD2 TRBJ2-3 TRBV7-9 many CASSSTSATDTQYF TGTGCCAGCAGCTCGACTAGCGCCACAGATACGCAGTATTTT
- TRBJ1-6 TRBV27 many CASRPDTRYNSPLHF TGTGCCAGCAGACCTGACACGCGCTATAATTCACCCCTCCACTTT
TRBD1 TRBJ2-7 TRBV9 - CASSGPTETGGAYEQYF TGTGCCAGCAGCGGACCGACAGAGACAGGGGGTGCCTACGAGCAGTACTTC
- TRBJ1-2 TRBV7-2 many CASSLGGRGEDGYTF TGTGCCAGCAGCTTAGGGGGACGGGGGGAAGATGGCTACACCTTC
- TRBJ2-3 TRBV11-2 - CASSSWLKKDPDTQYF TGTGCCAGCAGCTCGTGGCTCAAAAAGGATCCAGATACGCAGTATTTT
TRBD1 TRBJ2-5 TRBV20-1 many CSAEYRQGTSETQYF TGCAGTGCTGAATACAGACAGGGAACAAGTGAGACCCAGTACTTC
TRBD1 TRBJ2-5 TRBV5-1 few CASSRGQLETQYF TGCGCCAGCAGCCGGGGACAGTTAGAGACCCAGTACTTC
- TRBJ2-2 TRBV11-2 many CASSRRDKNTGELFF TGTGCCAGCAGCAGAAGAGACAAGAACACCGGGGAGCTGTTTTTT
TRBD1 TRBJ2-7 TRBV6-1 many CASIPGQGVYREQYF TGTGCCAGCATTCCCGGACAGGGGGTCTATCGGGAGCAGTACTTC
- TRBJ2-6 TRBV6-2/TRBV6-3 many CASSYGGAGANVLTF TGTGCCAGCAGTTACGGTGGCGCGGGGGCCAACGTCCTGACTTTC
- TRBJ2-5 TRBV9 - CASSPGPDVETQYF TGTGCCAGCAGCCCTGGACCGGACGTGGAGACCCAGTACTTC
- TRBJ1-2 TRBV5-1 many CASSLEGHGYTF TGCGCCAGCAGCTTGGAAGGCCATGGCTACACCTTC
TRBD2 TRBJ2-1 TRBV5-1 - CASSLETSGYNEQFF TGCGCCAGCAGCTTGGAGACTAGCGGTTACAATGAGCAGTTCTTC
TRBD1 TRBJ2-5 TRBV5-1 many CASSLEGQEGETQYF TGCGCCAGCAGCTTGGAGGGACAGGAGGGGGAGACCCAGTACTTC
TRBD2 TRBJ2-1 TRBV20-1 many CSARESSGGNEQFF TGCAGTGCTAGAGAGTCTAGCGGGGGAAATGAGCAGTTCTTC